This passage covers 24 T cell receptor beta chains from one sample sequenced in a study of control samples from healthy donors and cancer patients. TCRdb's copy holds only in-frame clones and misses some; the assay was immunoSEQ multiplex PCR. The profile shows 70,000 or so clones, roughly 84% of them singletons. The sample taken for sequencing was blood. These TCRs come from a man aged 45-60 years in good health.

This chain joins TRBV24-1 and TRBJ2-5, with 8 positions matching TRBD2. This CDR3 spans 15 amino acids. The J segment lost 5 bases and the V segment lost 4 bases, leaving 8 bases of the junction unmatched. Germline V lookup: CDR1 KGHDR, CDR2 SFDVKD. The chain's CDR3 is CATSDRRGGRETQYF. CDR3 DNA: TGTGCCACCAGTGACCGCCGGGGGGGACGGGAGACCCAGTACTTC.

The V call is TRBV7-6, the J call TRBJ2-1; no clear D. The CDR3 covers 14 residues. The V gene lost 5 bases and the J gene lost 0 bases, with 8 bases spanning the gap. Germline CDR1 SGHVS, CDR2 FNYEAQ. This chain's CDR3 is CASSPPGSYNEQFF. The CDR3 nucleotides read TGTGCCAGCAGCCCCCCCGGCTCCTACAATGAGCAGTTCTTC.

This clone was seen a few times. The gene calls are TRBV28 and TRBJ2-7; D gene unclear. This CDR3 has 13 residues. CDR1 and CDR2 (germline): MDHEN, SYDVKM. Trimming removed 5 bases at V and 3 bases at J, with 11 bases between. For the CDR3, the DNA is TGTGCCAGCAGTGTGACTGGGAACTACGAGCAGTACTTC. This codes for CASSVTGNYEQYF. The complete variable domain, with remaining parts taken from reference TRBV28 and TRBJ2-7, reads DVKVTQSSRYLVKRTGEKVFLECVQDMDHENMFWYRQDPGLGLRLIYFSYDVKMKEKGDIPEGYSVSREKKERFSLILESASTNQTSMYLCASSVTGNYEQYFGPGTRLTVT.

This clone appeared a single time. The chain joins TRBV18 to TRBJ2-2; D uncertain. This CDR3 is built from 13 residues. The germline V and J ends were trimmed by 0 bases and 4 bases, with 3 bases remaining between them. Germline V gives CDR1 KGHSH, CDR2 LQKENI. In DNA form, the CDR3 reads TGTGCCAGCTCACCACCGGTCACCGGGGAGCTGTTTTTT. Its protein product is CASSPPVTGELFF.

V and J are TRBV30 and TRBJ2-7, with TRBD2 matching 7 bases. CDR3 length equals 13 residues. CDR1 and CDR2 from the germline V gene are GTSNPN and SVGIG (reference sequence). V shed 7 bases, J shed 0 bases, and the junction held 6 bases outside the gene matches. The CDR3 sequence: CASGGRGSYEQYF. CDR3 nucleotide sequence: TGTGCCTCGGGGGGAAGAGGCTCCTACGAGCAGTACTTC.

The chain uses TRBV10-3 and TRBJ2-3, with 10 positions matching TRBD2. Germline loops: CDR1 ENHRY, CDR2 SYGVKD. This CDR3 comprises 19 residues. V dropped 0 bases and J dropped 1; count of bases not matched to a gene: 10. CDR3 in DNA: TGTGCCATCAGTGAGTCGGGGCTAGCGGGAGCCGTTCGCACAGATACGCAGTATTTT. Residues: CAISESGLAGAVRTDTQYF.

CDR3 bases: TGTGCCTTCCGCCCCGGAGGGGCAATGAACACTGAAGCTTTCTTT. This codes for CAFRPGGAMNTEAFF. V gene TRBV10-3 combines with J gene TRBJ1-1, with D perhaps matching TRBD1 (5 bases). CDR3 length: 15 residues. Germline assignment: CDR1 ENHRY and CDR2 SYGVKD. V was clipped by 11 bases and J by 0 bases, with 19 bases between them.

As DNA, the CDR3 is TGTGCCAGTAGTATCGGGACAGGGGCTTTAGGGACCGGGGAGCTGTTTTTT. Translating it yields CASSIGTGALGTGELFF. The chain links TRBV19 to TRBJ2-2; TRBD1 aligns across 10 bases. Trimming at V came to 3 bases and at J to 5 bases, leaving 9 bases not matched to a gene. The CDR3 is 17 residues long. Germline V gene data show CDR1 as LNHDA and CDR2 as SQIVND (reference sequence).

The rearrangement links TRBV30 to TRBJ1-2; no firm D call. Trimming left V 0 bases short and J 4 bases short, with 9 bases between. CDR3 length: 13 amino acids. Germline V gene data show CDR1 as GTSNPN and CDR2 as SVGIG (reference sequence). Written as DNA, the CDR3 is TGTGCCTGGAGTGTAGAAGGGTTCTATGGCTACACCTTC. This gives the protein CAWSVEGFYGYTF.

The chain is built from TRBV5-1 and TRBJ2-1; 8 bases agree with TRBD2. Unmatched junction bases numbered 6, after V lost 0 bases and J lost 7 bases. In germline, CDR1 is SGHRS, CDR2 YFSETQ. This CDR3 comprises 15 residues. CDR3 loop: CASSLALAGLNEQFF. The CDR3 DNA reads as TGCGCCAGCAGCTTGGCTCTAGCGGGTCTAAATGAGCAGTTCTTC.

The rearrangement links TRBV6-2 or TRBV6-3 to TRBJ2-4; D gene ambiguous. Looked up from germline, CDR1 is MNHEY and CDR2 is SVGEGT. The V and J ends lost 5 bases and 1 base respectively, with 6 bases between them. The CDR3 loop spans 13 amino acids. The CDR3 coding sequence is TGTGCCAGCAGTACACCGGCCAAAAACATTCAGTACTTC. Protein: CASSTPAKNIQYF.

CDR3 residues: CAGRTSGYNEQFF. CDR3 nucleotide sequence: TGTGCCGGGAGGACTAGCGGTTACAATGAGCAGTTCTTC. The V call is TRBV2, the J call TRBJ2-1, with TRBD2 matching 10 bases. The CDR3 loop spans 13 amino acids. Germline CDR1 and CDR2: SNHLY and FYNNEI. With V trimmed by 11 bases and J by 4 bases, 5 bases remained unmatched.

V gene TRBV4-3 combines with J gene TRBJ1-1, with D tentatively TRBD1 (5 bases). Germline-derived CDR1 and CDR2 are LGHNA and YSLEER. With 0 bases removed from V and 3 bases from J, the gap between germline ends came to 17 bases. CDR3 length equals 17 residues. The CDR3 DNA follows: TGCGCCAGCAGCCAAGAGGGGCTAGGCGGGACGGACACTGAAGCTTTCTTT. Translating gives CASSQEGLGGTDTEAFF.

This clone was seen only a few times. V and J are TRBV21-1 and TRBJ2-7; TRBD1 is the table's D call and was not checked against the DNA. TRBV21-1 is recorded as a pseudogene. The CDR3 sequence is 17 residues long. CDR3 DNA sequence: TGTGCCAGCAATCGAGGGACAGGGGATGCCTCGTCCTACGAGCAGTACTTC. It encodes CASNRGTGDASSYEQYF.

This clone was detected only once. This sequence joins TRBV7-3 and TRBJ2-5; maybe TRBD2 (6 bases). Trimming shortened V by 6 bases and J by 7 bases, and 21 bases separated the two germline ends. Germline V gene lookup returns CDR1 SGHTA and CDR2 FQGTGA. The CDR3 is 15 residues long. The chain's CDR3 is CASSRSRDSGGTQYF. DNA of the CDR3: TGTGCCAGCAGTAGGTCCCGGGACTCCGGAGGGACCCAGTACTTC.

The V gene is TRBV2, the J gene TRBJ1-4; 7 bases align to TRBD1. The CDR3 has 15 residues. V shed 5 bases and J 5 bases; nucleotides not matched to a gene: 8. The germline gives CDR1 SNHLY, CDR2 FYNNEI. The CDR3 is CASSFTGTVNEKLFF. The CDR3 DNA sequence: TGTGCCAGCAGTTTCACCGGGACAGTGAATGAAAAACTGTTTTTT.

The CDR3 sequence: CASTAGQGTDTQYF. The DNA for the CDR3 is TGCGCCAGCACAGCGGGGCAGGGCACAGATACGCAGTATTTT. The chain couples TRBV5-1 to TRBJ2-3, with 7 bases identical to TRBD2. This CDR3 is 14 amino acids long. V dropped 6 bases and J dropped 1; count of bases not matched to a gene: 5. Looked up from germline, CDR1 is SGHRS and CDR2 is YFSETQ.

The CDR3 nucleotides are TGTGCCAGCAGCAAAGCGTCGGGGGATCCCGGGGAGCTGTTTTTT. This translates into CASSKASGDPGELFF. V usage is TRBV21-1 and J usage is TRBJ2-2; the table's TRBD2 call for D was not verified on the DNA. TRBV21-1 is an annotated pseudogene. The CDR3 consists of 15 residues.

A remark on this clone: The sample has other DNA sequences that encode this CDR3 too. V gene TRBV30 combines with J gene TRBJ2-3; D perhaps matches TRBD2 (5 bases). The CDR3 extends over 14 amino acids. Germline V lookup: CDR1 GTSNPN, CDR2 SVGIG (reference sequence). V was pared by 0 bases and J by 0 bases, with 7 bases between. CDR3 coding DNA: TGTGCCTGGAGTGTCGGGAAGAGCACAGATACGCAGTATTTT. Amino acid sequence: CAWSVGKSTDTQYF.

This sequence joins TRBV28 and TRBJ1-3; 7 nucleotides agree with TRBD1. Germline CDR1 is MDHEN and CDR2 is SYDVKM. Losses at the gene ends were 3 bases for V and 2 bases for J; bases not matched to a gene: 4. CDR3 length: 15 amino acids. This CDR3 is CASSFTGVAGNTIYF. CDR3 nucleotides: TGTGCCAGCAGTTTTACAGGGGTTGCTGGAAACACCATATATTTT. Full variable domain (rest looked up from reference TRBV28 and TRBJ1-3): DVKVTQSSRYLVKRTGEKVFLECVQDMDHENMFWYRQDPGLGLRLIYFSYDVKMKEKGDIPEGYSVSREKKERFSLILESASTNQTSMYLCASSFTGVAGNTIYFGEGSWLTVV.

The chain links TRBV6-2 or TRBV6-3 to TRBJ1-1; 10 nucleotides agree with TRBD1. V shed 6 bases, J shed 10 bases, and the junction held 8 bases outside the gene matches. CDR3 size: 13 residues. Germline CDR1 reads MNHEY; CDR2 reads SVGEGT. As DNA, the CDR3 is TGTGCCAGCAGCTGGGGACAGGGGATCGGAGCTTTCTTT. It is translated as CASSWGQGIGAFF.

The V call is TRBV4-1, the J call TRBJ2-7; D is perhaps TRBD2 (6 bases). Germline CDR1 reads MGHRA; CDR2 reads YSYEKL. Trimming left V 1 base short and J 4 bases short, with 14 bases between. This CDR3 is built from 15 residues. The CDR3 reads CASSQGQEGWYEQYF. In DNA, the CDR3 is TGCGCCAGCAGCCAAGGTCAGGAGGGGTGGTACGAGCAGTACTTC.

The chain joins TRBV6-1 to TRBJ2-3; 7 bases align to TRBD2. Germline-derived CDR1 and CDR2 are MNHNS and SASEGT. The CDR3 consists of 16 residues. The V segment lost 1 base and the J segment 4 bases; nucleotides outside the gene matches: 8. The CDR3 region has the DNA TGTGCCAGCAGTGAAGAGGCCGGACGGGGGGCAGATACGCAGTATTTT. Translation gives CASSEEAGRGADTQYF.

The rearrangement uses TRBV27 and TRBJ2-7; D possibly corresponds to TRBD1 (5 bases). Germline CDR1 and CDR2: MNHEY and SMNVEV (reference sequence). There are 16 residues in the CDR3. The V end was cut by 0 bases, the J end by 2 bases, with 14 bases between. The CDR3 coding sequence is TGTGCCAGCAGTTTATCTCAGGGCCATGGCCCCTACGAGCAGTACTTC. It codes for CASSLSQGHGPYEQYF.